This T cell receptor beta chain stems from a study of blood T cell repertoires in COVID-19. Turning to the study itself: T cells, B-cell-depleted T cells, or PBMCs provided the cDNA or gDNA that served as material.

CDR1 and CDR2 from the germline V gene are SGHVS and FQNEAQ. The CDR3 has 15 amino acids. J was trimmed by 1 base and V by 5 bases; bases with no gene match: 5. Original data processing: Amplification with reference gene primers provided the estimates of nucleated cell counts. Data came from immunoSEQ multiplex PCR; TCRdb stores just in-frame clones and leaves some out. V and J calls and clone size are those listed in that table; D and trimming were worked out from the DNA. Of roughly 190,000 clones listed, 65% to 90% are singletons. Material: PBMCs or T cells enriched from blood (not recorded which). This sequence originates from a woman between 55 and 75 years old with acute COVID-19. The rearrangement uses TRBV7-8 and TRBJ1-2; 9 nucleotides line up with TRBD1. Written as DNA, the CDR3 is TGTGCCAGCAGCCCAGGACAGGGGATTAACTATGGCTACACCTTC. This sequence encodes CASSPGQGINYGYTF.